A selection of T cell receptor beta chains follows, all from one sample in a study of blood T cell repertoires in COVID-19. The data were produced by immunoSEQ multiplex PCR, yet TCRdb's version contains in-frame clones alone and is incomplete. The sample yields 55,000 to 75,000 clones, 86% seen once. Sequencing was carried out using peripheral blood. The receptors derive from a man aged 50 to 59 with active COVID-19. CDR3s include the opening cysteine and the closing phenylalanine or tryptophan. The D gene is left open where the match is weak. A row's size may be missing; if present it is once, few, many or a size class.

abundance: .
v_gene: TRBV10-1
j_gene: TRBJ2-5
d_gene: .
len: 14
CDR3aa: CASSECLGQETQYF
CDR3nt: TGCGCCAGCAGTGAATGCCTAGGCCAAGAGACCCAGTACTTC

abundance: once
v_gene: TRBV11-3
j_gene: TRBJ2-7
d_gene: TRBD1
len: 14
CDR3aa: CASSPGTGSGEQYF
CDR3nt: TGTGCCAGCAGTCCCGGGACAGGGTCGGGTGAGCAGTACTTC

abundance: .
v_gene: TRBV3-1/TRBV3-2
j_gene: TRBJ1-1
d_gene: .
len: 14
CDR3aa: CASSQGARGTEAFF
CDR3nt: TGTGCCAGCAGCCAGGGGGCGAGGGGCACTGAAGCTTTCTTT

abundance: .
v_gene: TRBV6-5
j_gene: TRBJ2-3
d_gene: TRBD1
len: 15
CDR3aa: CASSYRQGGADTQYF
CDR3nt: TGTGCCAGCAGTTACCGACAGGGGGGGGCGGATACGCAGTATTTT

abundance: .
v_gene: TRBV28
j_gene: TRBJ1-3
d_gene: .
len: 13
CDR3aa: CASRRDRGNTIYF
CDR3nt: TGTGCCAGCCGGCGGGACCGCGGAAACACCATATATTTT

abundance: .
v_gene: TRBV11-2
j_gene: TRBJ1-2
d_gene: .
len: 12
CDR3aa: CASSIFAYGYTF
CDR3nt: TGTGCCAGCAGCATATTTGCGTATGGCTACACCTTC

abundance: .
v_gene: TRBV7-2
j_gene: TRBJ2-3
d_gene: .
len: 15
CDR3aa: CASSLVAASTDTQYF
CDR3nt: TGTGCCAGCAGCTTAGTAGCGGCTAGCACAGATACGCAGTATTTT

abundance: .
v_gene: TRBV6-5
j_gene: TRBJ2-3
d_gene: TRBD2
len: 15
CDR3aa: CASTQRGVRTDTQYF
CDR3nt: TGTGCCAGCACTCAGCGGGGGGTGCGCACAGATACGCAGTATTTT

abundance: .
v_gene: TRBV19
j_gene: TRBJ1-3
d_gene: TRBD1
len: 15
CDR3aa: CASSTPTGAGNTIYF
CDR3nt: TGTGCCAGTAGTACGCCAACAGGGGCTGGAAACACCATATATTTT

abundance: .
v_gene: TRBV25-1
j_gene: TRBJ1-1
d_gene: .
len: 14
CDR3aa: CASATEQLNTEAFF
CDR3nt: TGTGCCAGCGCTACAGAGCAGTTGAACACTGAAGCTTTCTTT

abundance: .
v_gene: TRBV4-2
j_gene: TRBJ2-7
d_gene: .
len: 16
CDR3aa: CASSQGGTGVAYEQYF
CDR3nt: TGTGCCAGCAGCCAAGGGGGCACAGGTGTTGCCTACGAGCAGTACTTC

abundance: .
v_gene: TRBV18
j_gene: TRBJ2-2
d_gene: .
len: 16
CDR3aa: CASSPPTGTNTGELFF
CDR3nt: TGTGCCAGCTCACCCCCAACAGGGACGAACACCGGGGAGCTGTTTTTT

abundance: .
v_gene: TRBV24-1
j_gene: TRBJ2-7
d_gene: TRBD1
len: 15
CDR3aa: CATSDPTGASHEQYF
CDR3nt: TGTGCCACCAGTGATCCAACAGGGGCTAGCCACGAGCAGTACTTC

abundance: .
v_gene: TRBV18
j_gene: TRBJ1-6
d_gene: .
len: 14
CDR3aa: CASSPERQNSPLHF
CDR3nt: TGTGCCAGCTCACCCGAACGACAAAATTCACCCCTCCACTTT

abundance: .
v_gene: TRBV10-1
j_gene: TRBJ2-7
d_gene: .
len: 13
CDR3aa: CASSETRHGEQYF
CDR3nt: TGCGCCAGCAGTGAGACACGACATGGCGAGCAGTACTTC

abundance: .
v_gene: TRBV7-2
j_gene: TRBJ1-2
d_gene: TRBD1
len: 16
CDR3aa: CASSLMGQPLGYGYTF
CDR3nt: TGTGCCAGCAGCCTAATGGGACAGCCCCTAGGGTATGGCTACACCTTC

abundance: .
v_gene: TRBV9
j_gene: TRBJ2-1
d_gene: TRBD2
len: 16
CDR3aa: CASSVEGSGGVNEQFF
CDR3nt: TGTGCCAGCAGCGTAGAAGGTAGCGGGGGGGTTAATGAGCAGTTCTTC

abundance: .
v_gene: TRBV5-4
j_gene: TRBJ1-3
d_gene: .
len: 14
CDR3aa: CASSLDISGNTIYF
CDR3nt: TGTGCCAGCAGCTTGGACATTTCTGGAAACACCATATATTTT

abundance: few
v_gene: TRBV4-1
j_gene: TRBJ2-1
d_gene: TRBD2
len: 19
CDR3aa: CASSRGVSGGRRGYNEQFF
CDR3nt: TGCGCCAGCAGCCGAGGGGTTAGCGGGGGCCGGCGTGGCTACAATGAGCAGTTCTTC

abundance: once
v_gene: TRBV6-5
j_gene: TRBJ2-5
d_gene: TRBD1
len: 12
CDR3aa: CATRQGRETQYF
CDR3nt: TGTGCCACTCGACAGGGTAGAGAGACCCAGTACTTC

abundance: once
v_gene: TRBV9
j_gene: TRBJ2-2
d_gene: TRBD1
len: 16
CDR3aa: CASSPWTGSGSGELFF
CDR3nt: TGTGCCAGCAGCCCATGGACAGGGAGCGGATCCGGGGAGCTGTTTTTT

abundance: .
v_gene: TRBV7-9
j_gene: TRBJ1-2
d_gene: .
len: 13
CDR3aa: CASSVQGTEGYTF
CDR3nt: TGTGCCAGCAGCGTACAGGGTACGGAGGGCTACACCTTC

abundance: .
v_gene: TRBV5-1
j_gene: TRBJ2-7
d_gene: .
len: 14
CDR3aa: CASRDGTGSYEQYF
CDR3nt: TGCGCCAGCAGGGATGGAACGGGCTCCTACGAGCAGTACTTC

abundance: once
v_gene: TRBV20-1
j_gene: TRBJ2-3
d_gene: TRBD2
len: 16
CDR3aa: CSASGGLAGDVDTQYF
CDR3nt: TGCAGTGCTAGTGGGGGACTAGCGGGAGATGTAGATACGCAGTATTTT

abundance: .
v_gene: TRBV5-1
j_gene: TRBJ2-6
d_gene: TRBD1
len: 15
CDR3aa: CASSLGGVGANVLTF
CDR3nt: TGCGCCAGCAGCTTAGGGGGCGTTGGGGCCAACGTCCTGACTTTC

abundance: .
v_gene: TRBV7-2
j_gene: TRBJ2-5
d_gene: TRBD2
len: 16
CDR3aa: CASSPHGTSAKETQYF
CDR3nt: TGTGCCAGCAGCCCCCACGGGACTAGCGCGAAAGAGACCCAGTACTTC

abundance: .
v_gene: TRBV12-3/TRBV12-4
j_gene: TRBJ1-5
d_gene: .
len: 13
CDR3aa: CASSLRVNQPQHF
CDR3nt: TGTGCCAGCAGTTTACGGGTTAATCAGCCCCAGCATTTT

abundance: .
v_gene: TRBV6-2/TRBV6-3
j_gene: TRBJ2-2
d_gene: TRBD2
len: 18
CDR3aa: CASSYSKGRGRNTGELFF
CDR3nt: TGTGCCAGCAGTTACTCGAAAGGGCGGGGGAGGAACACCGGGGAGCTGTTTTTT

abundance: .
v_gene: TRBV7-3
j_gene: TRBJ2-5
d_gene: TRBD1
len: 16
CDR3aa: CASSFADRGGGETQYF
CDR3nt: TGTGCCAGCAGCTTCGCCGACAGGGGTGGGGGAGAGACCCAGTACTTC

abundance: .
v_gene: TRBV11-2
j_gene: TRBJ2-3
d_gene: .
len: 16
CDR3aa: CASSPGRGGLPDTQYF
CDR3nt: TGTGCCAGCAGCCCGGGGAGGGGGGGCCTACCAGATACGCAGTATTTT

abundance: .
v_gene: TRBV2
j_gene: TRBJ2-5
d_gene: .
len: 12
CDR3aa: CASTRTEETQYF
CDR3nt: TGTGCCAGCACCAGGACAGAAGAGACCCAGTACTTC

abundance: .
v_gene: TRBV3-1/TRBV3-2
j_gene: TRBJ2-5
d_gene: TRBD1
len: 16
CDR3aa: CASSRGTGLVVETQYF
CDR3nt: TGTGCCAGCAGCCGCGGGACAGGGTTGGTGGTGGAGACCCAGTACTTC

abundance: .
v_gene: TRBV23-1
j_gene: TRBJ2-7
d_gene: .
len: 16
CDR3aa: CASSQCELGAKVEQYF
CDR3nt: TGCGCCAGCAGTCAGTGTGAGCTGGGGGCGAAGGTCGAGCAGTACTTC

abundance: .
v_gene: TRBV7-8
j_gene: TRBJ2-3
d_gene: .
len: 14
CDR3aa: CASSLVAYTDTQYF
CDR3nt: TGTGCCAGCAGCTTAGTTGCCTACACAGATACGCAGTATTTT

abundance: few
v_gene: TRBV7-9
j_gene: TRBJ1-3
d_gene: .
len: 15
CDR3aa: CASSLWAGGGNTIYF
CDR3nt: TGTGCCAGCAGCTTGTGGGCAGGAGGTGGAAACACCATATATTTT

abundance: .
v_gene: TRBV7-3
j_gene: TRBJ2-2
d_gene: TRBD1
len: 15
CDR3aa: CASSFAGGTTGELFF
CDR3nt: TGTGCCAGCAGCTTCGCAGGGGGCACTACCGGGGAGCTGTTTTTT

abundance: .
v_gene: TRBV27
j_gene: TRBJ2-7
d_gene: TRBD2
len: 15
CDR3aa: CASSTLAGGSYEQYF
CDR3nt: TGTGCCAGCAGTACCCTAGCGGGGGGGTCCTACGAGCAGTACTTC

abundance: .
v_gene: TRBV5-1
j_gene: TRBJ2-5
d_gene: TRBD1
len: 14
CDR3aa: CASSLNRGLETQYF
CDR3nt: TGCGCCAGCAGCTTGAACAGGGGGCTAGAGACCCAGTACTTC

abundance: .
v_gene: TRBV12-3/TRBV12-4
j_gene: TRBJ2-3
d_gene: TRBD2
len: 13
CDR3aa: CASRSGETDTQYF
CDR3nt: TGTGCCAGCAGAAGCGGGGAAACAGATACGCAGTATTTT

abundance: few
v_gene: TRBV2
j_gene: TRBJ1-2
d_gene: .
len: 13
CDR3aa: CASNTGSPNGYTF
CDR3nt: TGTGCCAGCAATACGGGGTCTCCTAATGGCTACACCTTC

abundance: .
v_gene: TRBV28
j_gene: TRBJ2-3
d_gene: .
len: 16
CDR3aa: CASSFTPRRQTDTQYF
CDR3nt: TGTGCCAGCAGTTTCACCCCTCGAAGACAGACAGATACGCAGTATTTT

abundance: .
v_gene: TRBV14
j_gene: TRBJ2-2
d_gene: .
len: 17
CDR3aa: CASSQDLGAPNTGELFF
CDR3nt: TGTGCCAGCAGCCAAGATTTGGGGGCCCCGAACACCGGGGAGCTGTTTTTT

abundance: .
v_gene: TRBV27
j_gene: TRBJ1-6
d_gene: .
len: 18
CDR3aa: CASSLSSGGGSHNSPLHF
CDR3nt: TGTGCCAGCAGTTTATCGTCGGGGGGGGGATCGCATAATTCACCCCTCCACTTT

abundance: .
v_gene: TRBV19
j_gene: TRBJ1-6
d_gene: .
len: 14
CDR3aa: CASSSVSYNSPLHF
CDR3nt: TGTGCCAGTAGCAGTGTCTCCTATAATTCACCCCTCCACTTT

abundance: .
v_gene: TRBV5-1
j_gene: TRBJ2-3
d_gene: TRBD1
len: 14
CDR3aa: CASSRGQGPDTQYF
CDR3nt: TGCGCCAGCAGCAGAGGACAGGGACCAGATACGCAGTATTTT

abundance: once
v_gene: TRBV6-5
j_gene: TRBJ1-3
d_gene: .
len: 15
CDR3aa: CASSYRGLLGNTIYF
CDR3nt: TGTGCCAGCAGTTACAGGGGCTTACTAGGAAACACCATATATTTT

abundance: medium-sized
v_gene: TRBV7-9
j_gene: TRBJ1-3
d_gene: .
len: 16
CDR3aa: CASSLVGASSGNTIYF
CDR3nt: TGTGCCAGCAGCTTAGTAGGGGCAAGCTCTGGAAACACCATATATTTT

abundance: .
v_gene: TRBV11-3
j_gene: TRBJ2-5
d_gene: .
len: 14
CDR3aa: CASSDRTDQETQYF
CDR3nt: TGTGCCAGCAGCGACAGGACAGACCAAGAGACCCAGTACTTC

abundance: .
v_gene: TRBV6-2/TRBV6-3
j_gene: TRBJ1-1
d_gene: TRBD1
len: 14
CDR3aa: CASSHGGTGGFAFF
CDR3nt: TGTGCCAGCAGCCACGGAGGGACAGGGGGGTTCGCTTTCTTT

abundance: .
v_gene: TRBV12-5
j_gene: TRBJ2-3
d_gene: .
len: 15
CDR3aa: CASGLVLRGADTQYF
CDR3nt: TGTGCTAGTGGTTTGGTACTCAGGGGGGCAGATACGCAGTATTTT

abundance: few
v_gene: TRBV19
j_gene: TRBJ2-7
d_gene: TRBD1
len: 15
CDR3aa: CASSPMTQGADEQYF
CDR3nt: TGTGCCAGTAGTCCCATGACCCAGGGGGCAGACGAGCAGTACTTC

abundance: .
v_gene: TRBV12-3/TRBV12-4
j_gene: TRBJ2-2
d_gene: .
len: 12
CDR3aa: CASSLLSGELFF
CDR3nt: TGTGCCAGTTCCCTACTATCCGGGGAGCTGTTTTTT

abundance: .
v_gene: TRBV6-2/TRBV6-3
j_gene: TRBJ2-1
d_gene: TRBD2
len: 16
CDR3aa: CASSSTLAGILNEQFF
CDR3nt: TGTGCCAGCAGTTCCACTCTAGCGGGAATTTTGAATGAGCAGTTCTTC

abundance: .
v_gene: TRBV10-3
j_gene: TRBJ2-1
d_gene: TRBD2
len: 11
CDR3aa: CAAGGGNEQFF
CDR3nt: TGTGCCGCGGGGGGGGGAAATGAGCAGTTCTTC

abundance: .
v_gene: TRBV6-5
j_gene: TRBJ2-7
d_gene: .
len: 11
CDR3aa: CATTGGDEQYF
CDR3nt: TGTGCCACCACGGGGGGCGACGAGCAGTACTTC

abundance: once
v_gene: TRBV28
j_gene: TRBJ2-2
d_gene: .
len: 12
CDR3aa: CASRPSPGELFF
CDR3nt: TGTGCCAGCAGACCGAGTCCGGGGGAGCTGTTTTTT

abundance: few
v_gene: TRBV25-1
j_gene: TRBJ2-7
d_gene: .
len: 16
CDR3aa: CASSESQPRTSYEQYF
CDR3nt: TGTGCCAGCAGTGAATCGCAGCCTAGAACCTCCTACGAGCAGTACTTC

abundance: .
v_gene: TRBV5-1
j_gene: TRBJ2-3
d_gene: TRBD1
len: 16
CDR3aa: CASSLPTGSGTDTQYF
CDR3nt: TGCGCCAGCAGCCTCCCGACAGGGTCGGGCACAGATACGCAGTATTTT

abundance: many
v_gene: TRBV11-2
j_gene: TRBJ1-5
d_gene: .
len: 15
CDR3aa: CASSSWAGVGQPQHF
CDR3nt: TGTGCCAGCAGCTCGTGGGCCGGGGTGGGTCAGCCCCAGCATTTT